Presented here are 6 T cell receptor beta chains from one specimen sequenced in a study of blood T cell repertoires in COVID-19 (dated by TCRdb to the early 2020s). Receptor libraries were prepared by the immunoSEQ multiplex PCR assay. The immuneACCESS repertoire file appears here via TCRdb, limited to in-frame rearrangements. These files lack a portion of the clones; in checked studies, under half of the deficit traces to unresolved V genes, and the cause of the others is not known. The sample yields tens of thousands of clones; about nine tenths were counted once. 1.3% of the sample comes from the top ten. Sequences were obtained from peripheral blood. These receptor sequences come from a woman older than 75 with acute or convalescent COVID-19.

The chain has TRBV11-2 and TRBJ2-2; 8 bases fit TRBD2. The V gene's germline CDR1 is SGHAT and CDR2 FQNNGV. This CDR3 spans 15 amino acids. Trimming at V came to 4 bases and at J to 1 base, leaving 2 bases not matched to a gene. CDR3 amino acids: CASSYSGVNTGELFF. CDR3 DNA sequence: TGTGCCAGCAGCTATAGCGGGGTGAACACCGGGGAGCTGTTTTTT.

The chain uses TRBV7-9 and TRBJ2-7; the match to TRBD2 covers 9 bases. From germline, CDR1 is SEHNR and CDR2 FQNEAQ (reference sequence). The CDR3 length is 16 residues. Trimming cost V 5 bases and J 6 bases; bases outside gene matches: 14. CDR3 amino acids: CASSLREVAGVFEQYF. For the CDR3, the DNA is TGTGCCAGCAGCCTTAGGGAGGTAGCGGGGGTTTTCGAGCAGTACTTC.

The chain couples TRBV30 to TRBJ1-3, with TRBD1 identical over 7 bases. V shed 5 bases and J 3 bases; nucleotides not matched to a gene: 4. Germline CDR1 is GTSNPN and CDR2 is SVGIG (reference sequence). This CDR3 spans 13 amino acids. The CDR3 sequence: CAWEGAHGNTIYF. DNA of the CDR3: TGTGCCTGGGAGGGGGCTCATGGAAACACCATATATTTT.

The CDR3 DNA reads TGCGCCAGCAGTGACCAGGGATATGGCTACACCTTC. Translated: CASSDQGYGYTF. V usage is TRBV10-2 and J usage is TRBJ1-2; TRBD1 is a possible D gene (5 bases). Germline CDR1 WSHSY, CDR2 SAAADI. Trimming left V 3 bases short and J 5 bases short, with 7 bases between. This CDR3 spans 12 amino acids.

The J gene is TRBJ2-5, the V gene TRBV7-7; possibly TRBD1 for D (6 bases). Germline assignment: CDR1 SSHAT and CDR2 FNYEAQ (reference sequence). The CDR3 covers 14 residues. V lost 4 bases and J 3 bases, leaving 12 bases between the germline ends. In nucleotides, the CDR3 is TGTGCCAGCAGCTCGCGGACAGTCAAAGAGACCCAGTACTTC. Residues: CASSSRTVKETQYF.

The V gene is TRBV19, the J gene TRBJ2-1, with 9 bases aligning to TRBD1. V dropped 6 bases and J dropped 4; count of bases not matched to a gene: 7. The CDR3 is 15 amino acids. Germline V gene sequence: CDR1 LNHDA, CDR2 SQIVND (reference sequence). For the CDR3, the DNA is TGTGCCAGTAGCACCGGGACAGGGAGGTACAATGAGCAGTTCTTC. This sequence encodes CASSTGTGRYNEQFF.